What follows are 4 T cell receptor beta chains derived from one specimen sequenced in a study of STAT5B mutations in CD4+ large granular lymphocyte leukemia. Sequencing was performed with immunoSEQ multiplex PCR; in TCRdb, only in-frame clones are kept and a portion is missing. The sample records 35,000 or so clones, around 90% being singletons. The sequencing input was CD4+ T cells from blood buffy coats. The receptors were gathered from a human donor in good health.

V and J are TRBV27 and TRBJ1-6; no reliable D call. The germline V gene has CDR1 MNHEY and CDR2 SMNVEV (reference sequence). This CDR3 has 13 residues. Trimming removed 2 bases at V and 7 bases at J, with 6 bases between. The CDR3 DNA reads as TGTGCCAGCAGTTTAGAGGCCAATTCACCCCTCCACTTT. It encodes CASSLEANSPLHF.

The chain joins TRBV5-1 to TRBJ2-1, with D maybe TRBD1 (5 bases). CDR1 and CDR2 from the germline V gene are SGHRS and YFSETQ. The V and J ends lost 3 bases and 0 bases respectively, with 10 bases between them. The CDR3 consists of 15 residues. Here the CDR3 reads CASSSDISSYNEQFF. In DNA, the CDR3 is TGCGCCAGCAGCTCGGACATCAGCTCCTACAATGAGCAGTTCTTC. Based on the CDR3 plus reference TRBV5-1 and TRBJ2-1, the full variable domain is KAGVTQTPRYLIKTRGQQVTLSCSPISGHRSVSWYQQTPGQGLQFLFEYFSETQRNKGNFPGRFSGRQFSNSRSEMNVSTLELGDSALYLCASSSDISSYNEQFFGPGTRLTVL.

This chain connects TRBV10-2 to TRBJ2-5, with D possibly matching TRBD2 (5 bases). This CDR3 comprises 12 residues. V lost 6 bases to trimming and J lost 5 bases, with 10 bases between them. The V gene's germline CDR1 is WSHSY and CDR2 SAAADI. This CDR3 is CASSRDRETQYF. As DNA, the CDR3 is TGCGCCAGCAGCCGGGATAGGGAGACCCAGTACTTC.

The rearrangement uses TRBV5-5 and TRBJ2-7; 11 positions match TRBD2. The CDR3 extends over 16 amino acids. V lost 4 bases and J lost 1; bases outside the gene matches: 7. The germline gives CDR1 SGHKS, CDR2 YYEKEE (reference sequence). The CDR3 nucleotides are TGTGCCAGCAGCCGATCGACTAGCGGGACTTCCTACGAGCAGTACTTC. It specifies CASSRSTSGTSYEQYF.